This TCR beta chain was captured by sequencing in a study of graft-versus-host responses after intestinal transplantation. Study as a whole: Multivisceral, liver-intestinal, or isolated intestinal transplants were given to recipients. All of the recipients had induction that used anti-thymocyte globulin, then tacrolimus and steroids for 2 to 3 years. Overall study findings and caveats: Marrow from the recipient contained GvH clones, some of which had appeared first in ileum or blood. Association was observed between peak circulating GvH clone levels and early post-transplant HvG declines.

Points on this clone: Its antigen is currently unknown. Other DNA sequences within the sample encode an identical CDR3.

Profiled with immunoSEQ multiplex PCR; TCRdb holds only in-frame clones, not every one. The table has approximately 75,000 clones, nearly 90% seen once. The CDR3 spans 13 residues. Germline values: CDR1 SGHDT, CDR2 YYEEEE. V lost 4 bases, J lost 4 bases, and 11 bases lay in between. The sample in question was unstimulated CD8+ T cells sorted from spleen or lymph node cells, obtained before transplant. J is TRBJ1-1 and V is TRBV5-6; D possibly corresponds to TRBD1 (5 bases). This TCR was sampled from a human donor who was the organ donor for an intestinal transplant. This CDR3 is CASSLGHPTEAFF. The CDR3 coding sequence is TGTGCCAGCAGCCTAGGACACCCCACTGAAGCTTTCTTT.